The 27 T cell receptor beta chains below were found in one sample sequenced in a study of early T cells in non-severe SARS-CoV-2 infection. TCRdb processed the 5' RACE reads anew with MiXCR; each CDR3 protein has one entry. The top ten clones hold around 20% of a sample with tens of thousands of distinct CDR3 sequences, approximately 9.7% of them seen once. The sample taken for sequencing was whole blood. Receptors were obtained from an adult who was a healthcare worker with PCR-confirmed SARS-CoV-2 infection or an uninfected control (not recorded which).

This clonotype has just a few counts. The J gene is TRBJ2-1, the V gene TRBV25-1; unclear D gene. Germline V CDR1 and CDR2: MGHDK, SYGVNS. The CDR3 runs to 12 residues. With 8 bases removed from V and 5 bases from J, the gap between germline ends came to 10 bases. The CDR3 loop reads CASSIWDNEQFF. CDR3 bases: TGTGCCAGCTCCATTTGGGACAATGAGCAGTTCTTC.

This clonotype has a single count. A read error may account for a junction end that differs from germline. The chain has TRBV5-1 and TRBJ2-1, with a tentative D call TRBD2 (6 bases). CDR3 size: 15 residues. Looked up from germline, CDR1 is SGHRS and CDR2 is YFSETQ. This CDR3 is CANSLGRGRRNEQFF. For the CDR3, the DNA is TGCGCCAACAGCTTGGGGCGGGGACGGCGGAATGAGCAGTTCTTC.

At least ten counts were recorded for this clonotype. The chain uses TRBV4-1 and TRBJ2-1; D is uncertain. The CDR3 extends over 12 amino acids. Germline V CDR1 and CDR2: MGHRA, YSYEKL. Trimming shortened V by 3 bases and J by 13 bases, and 13 bases separated the two germline ends. The CDR3: CASSHQTNGQFF. In nucleotides, the CDR3 is TGCGCCAGCAGCCACCAGACGAACGGCCAGTTCTTC.

This clonotype occurred many times. The gene calls are TRBV6-1 and TRBJ2-2; 11 bases map to TRBD2. V was clipped by 6 bases and J by 5 bases; unmatched bases: 8. Germline V gene lookup returns CDR1 MNHNS and CDR2 SASEGT. The CDR3 covers 16 residues. In nucleotides, the CDR3 is TGTGCCAGCAGCTACCTAGCGGGGGGCGATACCGGGGAGCTGTTTTTT. It codes for CASSYLAGGDTGELFF.

The chain links TRBV4-1 to TRBJ2-3, with D hard to call. This CDR3 has 13 amino acids. Germline CDR1 and CDR2: MGHRA and YSYEKL. Trimming removed 10 bases from V and 1 base from J, with 12 bases in between. DNA of the CDR3: TGCGCCACCGGTAGAGCCGGCACAGATACGCAGTATTTT. This sequence encodes CATGRAGTDTQYF.

This clonotype turned up a few times. The chain is built from TRBV30 and TRBJ2-5; 7 bases align to TRBD2. Unmatched junction bases numbered 3, after V lost 1 base and J lost 4 bases. The CDR3 runs 13 residues. Germline loops: CDR1 GTSNPN, CDR2 SVGIG (reference sequence). In DNA form, the CDR3 reads TGTGCCTGGAGTGGGACTAGACGAGAGACCCAGTACTTC. This gives the protein CAWSGTRRETQYF.

In this sample, this clonotype turned up a few times. The chain has TRBV7-9 and TRBJ2-1; a weak D match, TRBD2 (6 bases). This CDR3 region has 13 residues. The V end was cut by 6 bases, the J end by 7 bases, with 13 bases between. Germline-derived CDR1 and CDR2 are SEHNR and FQNEAQ (reference sequence). CDR3 in DNA: TGTGCCAGCAGTTCCTCGACTAGTAATGAGCAGTTCTTC. This sequence encodes CASSSSTSNEQFF. The complete variable domain, with remaining parts taken from reference TRBV7-9 and TRBJ2-1, reads DTGVSQNPRHKITKRGQNVTFRCDPISEHNRLYWYRQTLGQGPEFLTYFQNEAQLEKSRLLSDRFSAERPKGSFSTLEIQRTEQGDSAMYLCASSSSTSNEQFFGPGTRLTVL.

There are many counts of this clonotype. The chain recombines TRBV6-6 with TRBJ2-7, with D maybe TRBD2 (6 bases). The CDR3 consists of 15 residues. Trimming removed 6 bases at V and 9 bases at J, with 24 bases between. Germline CDR1 is MNHNY and CDR2 is SVGAGI (reference sequence). DNA for the CDR3: TGTGCCAGCAGAGACCACTCCGGGACTGGAGTTCGGCAGTACTTC. It is translated as CASRDHSGTGVRQYF.

This clonotype has only a few counts. The chain carries TRBV11-2 and TRBJ2-3; no clear D. This CDR3 is built from 15 residues. Between the trimmed V and J ends, which lost 5 bases and 6 bases, there was a span of 18 bases. CDR1 and CDR2 from the germline V gene are SGHAT and FQNNGV. The CDR3 here is CASSPLSARSDTQYF. The DNA of the CDR3 is TGTGCCAGCAGCCCCCTGAGCGCTCGATCGGATACGCAGTATTTT.

This clonotype was picked up many times. The rearrangement joins TRBV18 to TRBJ2-1; 10 bases fit TRBD2. The CDR3 contains 13 residues. Germline trimming cut 3 bases from V and 8 bases from J; bases unmatched to any gene: 1. Germline CDR1 and CDR2: KGHSH and LQKENI. DNA of the CDR3: TGTGCCAGCTCACCCGGGACTAGCGATGAGCAGTTCTTC. Its translation is CASSPGTSDEQFF.

Only a few counts were recorded for this clonotype. The genes are TRBV10-3 and TRBJ2-3; TRBD2 might be the D (6 bases). The CDR3 has 18 amino acids. The ends were cut back, 2 bases at V and 5 bases at J, with 23 bases in the middle. The germline V gene has CDR1 ENHRY and CDR2 SYGVKD. CDR3 region: CAISEVAGTTPGEDTQYF. CDR3 coding DNA: TGTGCCATCAGTGAGGTCGCCGGGACCACACCGGGGGAAGATACGCAGTATTTT.

This clonotype came up a few times. The V call is TRBV5-1, the J call TRBJ1-1, with a weak D call TRBD1 (5 bases). Trimming cost V 4 bases and J 3 bases, with 10 bases left between them. CDR3 length equals 13 residues. The germline V gene has CDR1 SGHRS and CDR2 YFSETQ. The CDR3 DNA follows: TGCGCCAGCAGCCCGGGGGAGGACACTGAAGCTTTCTTT. It specifies CASSPGEDTEAFF.

This chain links TRBV2 with TRBJ1-1; D is unresolved. The germline V gene has CDR1 SNHLY and CDR2 FYNNEI. The CDR3 loop spans 14 amino acids. Trimming stripped 7 bases from V and 1 base from J, with 13 bases between. As DNA, the CDR3 is TGTGCCAGCACCCCCCAGGACGGGAACACTGAAGCTTTCTTT. Its translation is CASTPQDGNTEAFF.

The chain carries TRBV7-8 and TRBJ1-1; TRBD1 aligns across 7 bases. In germline, CDR1 is SGHVS, CDR2 FQNEAQ. Losses at the gene ends were 4 bases for V and 3 bases for J; bases not matched to a gene: 5. The length of the CDR3 is 14 residues. Here the CDR3 DNA reads TGTGCCAGCAGCTACGGACAGGTGGACACTGAAGCTTTCTTT. This codes for CASSYGQVDTEAFF.

The sample holds many counts of this clonotype. CDR3 sequence (DNA): TGTGCCATCTCTCGCGGGGCAGGTGGATTAGAGCAGTATTTT. As protein: CAISRGAGGLEQYF. This rearrangement joins TRBV10-3 to TRBJ2-3, with D possibly TRBD2 on 6 matching bases. Germline V gives CDR1 ENHRY, CDR2 SYGVKD. This CDR3 comprises 14 residues. V lost 8 bases and J lost 11, with 23 bases in between.

The chain recombines TRBV7-6 with TRBJ1-2; the match to TRBD1 covers 9 bases. V lost 1 base and J lost 5; bases outside the gene matches: 5. This CDR3 spans 15 amino acids. Germline lookup yields CDR1 SGHVS and CDR2 FNYEAQ. The CDR3 coding sequence is TGTGCCAGCAGCTTAGGGTGGGGACAGGGATATGGCTACACCTTC. Its protein product is CASSLGWGQGYGYTF. The full variable domain, rest sourced from reference TRBV7-6 and TRBJ1-2, is GAGVSQSPRYKVTKRGQDVALRCDPISGHVSLYWYRQALGQGPEFLTYFNYEAQQDKSGLPNDRFSAERPEGSISTLTIQRTEQRDSAMYRCASSLGWGQGYGYTFGSGTRLTVV.

The chain combines TRBV7-3 with TRBJ2-3; no clear D. V lost 1 base and J 0 bases, leaving 8 bases between the germline ends. This CDR3 has 15 residues. Germline V gene sequence: CDR1 SGHTA, CDR2 FQGTGA. The DNA of the CDR3 is TGTGCCAGCAGCTTAAGCGGAACTAGCACAGATACGCAGTATTTT. Protein sequence: CASSLSGTSTDTQYF. Full variable domain (remainder filled in from reference TRBV7-3 and TRBJ2-3): GAGVSQTPSNKVTEKGKYVELRCDPISGHTALYWYRQSLGQGPEFLIYFQGTGAADDSGLPNDRFFAVRPEGSVSTLKIQRTERGDSAVYLCASSLSGTSTDTQYFGPGTRLTVL.

This clonotype was seen only a few times. The chain couples TRBV3-1 to TRBJ2-1; 9 bases are a match to TRBD2. Unmatched junction bases numbered 7, after V lost 2 bases and J lost 5 bases. Germline loops: CDR1 LGHDT, CDR2 YNNKEL (reference sequence). The CDR3 covers 16 residues. The CDR3 spells CASSQSSGEPDNEQFF. The CDR3 nucleotides read TGTGCCAGCAGCCAATCTAGCGGGGAGCCGGACAATGAGCAGTTCTTC.

This clonotype has at least ten counts. CDR3 protein: CASSLTVGLADTDTQYF. The CDR3 nucleotides are TGTGCCAGCAGTTTAACGGTCGGACTAGCGGACACAGATACGCAGTATTTT. The chain carries TRBV27 and TRBJ2-3; 10 bases fit TRBD2. This CDR3 is 17 amino acids long. Trimming removed 2 bases from V and 2 bases from J; junction bases left unmatched: 7. The germline CDR1 and CDR2 sequences are MNHEY and SMNVEV (reference sequence).

This clonotype was detected a few times. V is TRBV5-1 and J is TRBJ2-1, with TRBD1 identical over 9 bases. The CDR3 runs 13 residues. Germline CDR1 reads SGHRS; CDR2 reads YFSETQ. V lost 4 bases and J lost 6; bases outside the gene matches: 2. CDR3 protein: CASSKQGANEQFF. As DNA, the CDR3 is TGCGCCAGCAGCAAACAGGGGGCCAATGAGCAGTTCTTC.

This clonotype was detected ten times or more. The chain employs TRBV3-1 and TRBJ2-7; 11 bases align to TRBD2. Germline V gene sequence: CDR1 LGHDT, CDR2 YNNKEL (reference sequence). V dropped 1 base and J dropped 5; count of bases not matched to a gene: 7. The CDR3 extends over 16 amino acids. For the CDR3, the DNA is TGTGCCAGCAGCCAAGCAAGAACTAGCGGGGGACACGAGCAGTACTTC. Encoded protein: CASSQARTSGGHEQYF.

A few counts support this clonotype. The genes are TRBV20-1 and TRBJ1-2; D is uncertain. The V end was cut by 6 bases, the J end by 3 bases, with 11 bases between. This CDR3 contains 12 residues. Germline values: CDR1 DFQATT, CDR2 SNEGSKA (reference sequence). CDR3 protein: CSASSRDYGYTF. CDR3 coding DNA: TGCAGTGCCTCAAGCCGGGACTATGGCTACACCTTC.

The V call is TRBV29-1, the J call TRBJ2-1; no clear D. V shed 4 bases and J shed 0 bases, with 13 bases lying between them. The CDR3 runs to 15 residues. Germline V gene lookup returns CDR1 SQVTM and CDR2 ANQGSEA. The CDR3 sequence is CSVGSEANSYNEQFF. The CDR3 DNA reads as TGCAGCGTTGGCTCCGAGGCCAACTCCTACAATGAGCAGTTCTTC.

In its sample, this clonotype was seen a few times. The chain links TRBV24-1 to TRBJ2-7; D may correspond to TRBD1 or TRBD2 (5 bases each). The CDR3 is 13 residues long. V was cut by 4 bases and J by 9 bases, with 15 bases left in between. Looked up from germline, CDR1 is KGHDR and CDR2 is SFDVKD. The CDR3 spells CATSDPDSGRQYF. The CDR3 nucleotides are TGTGCCACCAGTGACCCTGACAGCGGCCGGCAGTACTTC.

There are many counts of this clonotype. This chain uses TRBV7-9 with TRBJ2-5; D is possibly TRBD1 (6 bases). Trimming cost V 1 base and J 1 base, with 13 bases left between them. Germline V gene lookup returns CDR1 SEHNR and CDR2 FQNEAQ (reference sequence). CDR3 length: 16 residues. Here the CDR3 DNA reads TGTGCCAGCAGCTTAGAGTGGACAGCTTTCCAAGAGACCCAGTACTTC. Translated, it gives CASSLEWTAFQETQYF.

The CDR3 DNA sequence: TGTGCCAGCAGCCCGGGACGAGAAGAGACCCAGTACTTC. Translation gives CASSPGREETQYF. The V and J genes are TRBV7-3 and TRBJ2-5, with D perhaps being TRBD1 or TRBD2 (5 bases each). CDR1 is SGHTA, CDR2 FQGTGA, per germline. V was cut by 5 bases and J by 3 bases, with 10 bases left in between. This CDR3 region has 13 residues. The full variable domain, in which reference TRBV7-3 and TRBJ2-5 provide the parts outside the CDR3, is GAGVSQTPSNKVTEKGKYVELRCDPISGHTALYWYRQSLGQGPEFLIYFQGTGAADDSGLPNDRFFAVRPEGSVSTLKIQRTERGDSAVYLCASSPGREETQYFGPGTRLLVL.

This clonotype was seen a few times. This sequence joins TRBV5-1 and TRBJ1-1; D gene uncertain. Germline CDR1 SGHRS, CDR2 YFSETQ. CDR3 size: 13 residues. Trimming pared 7 bases from V and 1 base from J, leaving 11 bases between. The CDR3 region is CASQKERNTEAFF. In DNA form, the CDR3 reads TGCGCCAGCCAGAAGGAGCGGAACACTGAAGCTTTCTTT.